Included here is one T cell receptor beta chain sequence, with context. The target antigen is unknown. Donors came from a validation cohort of fewer than 150 subjects, distinct from the first 666-subject cohort. V was clipped by 4 bases and J by 1 base, with 19 bases between them. In germline, CDR1 is GTSNPN, CDR2 SVGIG (reference sequence). The CDR3 loop spans 17 amino acids. This sample was included in a study of cytomegalovirus exposure and HLA in healthy donors. Study results and caveats: Some TCR beta chains (approximately 180 of them) were listed as cytomegalovirus-associated. A few CMV-associated chains were confirmed in vitro to be specific for CMV antigens.

Assay: immunoSEQ multiplex PCR; the TCRdb copy retains only in-frame clones and omits some. The table includes about 110,000 clones, approximately 85% detected once. The clonotype originates from a woman aged 18-29 years in good health and CMV-seronegative. The chain recombines TRBV30 with TRBJ2-2; tentatively, D is TRBD2 (5 bases). The material sequenced was PBMCs. The CDR3 DNA is TGTGCCTGGACCCACCGCGGGCGTCCAGAGAACACCGGGGAGCTGTTTTTT. It translates to CAWTHRGRPENTGELFF.